This T cell receptor (beta chain) was observed in a study of post-analysis software for immune sequencing data. At the level of the study: The patients showed relapsing-remitting, secondary progressive and progressive-relapsing multiple sclerosis courses. Study conclusions and caveats: People with multiple sclerosis had a significantly lower normalized Chao1 diversity than controls did.

Carried by the TCR beta cDNA libraries were unique molecular identifiers. TCRdb re-called the PCR reads with MiXCR, one entry per CDR3 protein. The data show about 460,000 distinct CDR3 sequences, with under 55% seen just once and about 12% held by the top ten. With respect to this clonotype: What it recognizes is unknown.

Sequencing used blood. The source is a girl under 18 with multiple sclerosis.

The chain's CDR3 is CASSTPWDRANTIYF. The CDR3 DNA follows: TGTGCCAGCAGTACGCCATGGGACAGGGCAAACACCATATATTTT. The chain links TRBV12-3 or TRBV12-4 to TRBJ1-3; 9 bases map to TRBD1. The CDR3 consists of 15 residues. V was clipped by 5 bases and J by 6 bases; unmatched bases: 8.